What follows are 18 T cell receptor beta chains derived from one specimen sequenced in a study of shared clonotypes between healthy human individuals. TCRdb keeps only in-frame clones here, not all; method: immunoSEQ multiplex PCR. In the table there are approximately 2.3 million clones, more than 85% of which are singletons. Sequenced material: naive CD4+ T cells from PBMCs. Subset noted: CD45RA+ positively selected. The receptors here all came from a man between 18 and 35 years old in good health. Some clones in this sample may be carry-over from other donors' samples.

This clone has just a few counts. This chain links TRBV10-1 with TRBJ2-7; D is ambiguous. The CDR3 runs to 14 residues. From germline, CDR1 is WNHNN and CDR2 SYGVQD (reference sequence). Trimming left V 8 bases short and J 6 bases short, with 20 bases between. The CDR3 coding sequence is TGCGCCAGCTCCCTCAGCACGGCCTCGTCCGAGCAGTACTTC. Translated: CASSLSTASSEQYF.

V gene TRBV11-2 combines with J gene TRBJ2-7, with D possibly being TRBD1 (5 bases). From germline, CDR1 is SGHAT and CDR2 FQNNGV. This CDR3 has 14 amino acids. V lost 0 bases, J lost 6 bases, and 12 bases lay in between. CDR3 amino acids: CASSLDQGRAEQYF. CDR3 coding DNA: TGTGCCAGCAGCTTAGATCAGGGCAGGGCCGAGCAGTACTTC.

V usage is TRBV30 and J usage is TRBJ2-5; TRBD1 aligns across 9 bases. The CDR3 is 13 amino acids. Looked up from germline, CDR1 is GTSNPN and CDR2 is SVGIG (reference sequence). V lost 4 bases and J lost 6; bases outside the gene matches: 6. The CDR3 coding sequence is TGTGCCTGGACGGTACAGGGGGCTCAGACCCAGTACTTC. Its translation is CAWTVQGAQTQYF.

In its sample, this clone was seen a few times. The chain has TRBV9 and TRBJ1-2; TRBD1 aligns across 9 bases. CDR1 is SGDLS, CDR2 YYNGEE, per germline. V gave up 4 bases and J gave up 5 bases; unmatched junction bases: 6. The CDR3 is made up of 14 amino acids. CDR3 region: CASSPGTGRYGYTF. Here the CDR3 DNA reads TGTGCCAGCAGCCCGGGGACAGGGAGGTATGGCTACACCTTC.

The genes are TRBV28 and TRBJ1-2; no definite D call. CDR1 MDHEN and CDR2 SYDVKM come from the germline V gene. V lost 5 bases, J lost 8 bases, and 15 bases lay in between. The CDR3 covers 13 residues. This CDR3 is CASSLDELGGYTF. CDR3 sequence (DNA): TGTGCCAGCAGTCTGGACGAATTAGGGGGCTACACCTTC.

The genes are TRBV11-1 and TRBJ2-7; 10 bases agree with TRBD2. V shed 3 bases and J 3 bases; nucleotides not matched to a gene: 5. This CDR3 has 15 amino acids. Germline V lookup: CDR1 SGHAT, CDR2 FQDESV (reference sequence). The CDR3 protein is CASSFPSGSLYEQYF. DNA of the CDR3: TGTGCCAGCAGCTTTCCTAGCGGGAGCCTCTACGAGCAGTACTTC.

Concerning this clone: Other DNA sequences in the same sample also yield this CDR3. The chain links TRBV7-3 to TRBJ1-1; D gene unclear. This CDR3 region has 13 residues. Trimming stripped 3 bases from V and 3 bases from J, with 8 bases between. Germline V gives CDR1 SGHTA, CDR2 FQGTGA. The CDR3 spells CASSFTRDTEAFF. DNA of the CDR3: TGTGCCAGCAGCTTTACCCGGGACACTGAAGCTTTCTTT. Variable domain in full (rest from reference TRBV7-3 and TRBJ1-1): GAGVSQTPSNKVTEKGKYVELRCDPISGHTALYWYRQSLGQGPEFLIYFQGTGAADDSGLPNDRFFAVRPEGSVSTLKIQRTERGDSAVYLCASSFTRDTEAFFGQGTRLTVV.

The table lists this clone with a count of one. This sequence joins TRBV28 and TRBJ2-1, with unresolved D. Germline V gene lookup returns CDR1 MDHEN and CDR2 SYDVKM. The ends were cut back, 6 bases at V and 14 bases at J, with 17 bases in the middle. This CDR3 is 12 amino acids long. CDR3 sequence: CASRTQLLGEFF. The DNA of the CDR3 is TGTGCCAGCAGGACACAGCTCTTGGGTGAGTTCTTC.

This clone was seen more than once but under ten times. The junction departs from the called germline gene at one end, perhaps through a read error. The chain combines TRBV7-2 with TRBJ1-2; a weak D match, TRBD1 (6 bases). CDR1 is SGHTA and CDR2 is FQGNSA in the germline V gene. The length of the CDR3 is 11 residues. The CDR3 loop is CASSLIGTSFF. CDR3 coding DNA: TGTGCCAGCAGCCTTATAGGGACATCCTTCTTC.

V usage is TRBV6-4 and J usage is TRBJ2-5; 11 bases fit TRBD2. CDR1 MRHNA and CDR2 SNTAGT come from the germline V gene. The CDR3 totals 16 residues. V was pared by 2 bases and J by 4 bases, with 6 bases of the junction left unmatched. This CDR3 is CASSDEGSGRGETQYF. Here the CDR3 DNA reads TGTGCCAGCAGTGACGAGGGTAGCGGGAGGGGAGAGACCCAGTACTTC.

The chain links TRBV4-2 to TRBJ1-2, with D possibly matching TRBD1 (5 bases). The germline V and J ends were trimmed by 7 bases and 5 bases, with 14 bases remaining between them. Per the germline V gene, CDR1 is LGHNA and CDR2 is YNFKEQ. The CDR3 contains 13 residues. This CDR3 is CASTSTEIYGYTF. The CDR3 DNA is TGTGCCAGCACCTCGACAGAGATATATGGCTACACCTTC.

Here the CDR3 reads CASGGGPYQETQYF. DNA for the CDR3: TGCGCCAGCGGAGGGGGTCCGTACCAAGAGACCCAGTACTTC. The V and J genes are TRBV5-1 and TRBJ2-5, with D perhaps given as TRBD1 or TRBD2 (6 bases each). This CDR3 has 14 residues. Germline V gene lookup returns CDR1 SGHRS and CDR2 YFSETQ. Trimming removed 7 bases at V and 0 bases at J, with 13 bases between.

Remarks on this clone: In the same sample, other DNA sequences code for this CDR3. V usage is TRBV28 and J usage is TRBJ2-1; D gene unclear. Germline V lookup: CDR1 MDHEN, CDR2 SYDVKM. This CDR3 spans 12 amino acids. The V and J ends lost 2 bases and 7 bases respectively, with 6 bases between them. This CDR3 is CASSLPGNEQFF. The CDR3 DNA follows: TGTGCCAGCAGTTTACCTGGAAATGAGCAGTTCTTC.

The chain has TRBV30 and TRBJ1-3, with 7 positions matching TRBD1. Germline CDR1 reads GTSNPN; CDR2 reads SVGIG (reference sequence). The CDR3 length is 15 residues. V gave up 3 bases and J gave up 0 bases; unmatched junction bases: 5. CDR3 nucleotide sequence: TGTGCCTGGAGCCGGGACAGCATCTCTGGAAACACCATATATTTT. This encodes CAWSRDSISGNTIYF. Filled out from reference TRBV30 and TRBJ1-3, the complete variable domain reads SQTIHQWPATLVQPVGSPLSLECTVEGTSNPNLYWYRQAAGRGLQLLFYSVGIGQISSEVPQNLSASRPQDRQFILSSKKLLLSDSGFYLCAWSRDSISGNTIYFGEGSWLTVV.

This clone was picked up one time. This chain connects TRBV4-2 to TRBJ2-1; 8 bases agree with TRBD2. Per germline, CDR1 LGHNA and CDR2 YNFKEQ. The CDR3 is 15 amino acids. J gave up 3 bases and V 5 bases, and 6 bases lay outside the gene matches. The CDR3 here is CASSSLAGLYNEQFF. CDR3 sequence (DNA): TGTGCCAGCAGCTCTCTAGCGGGTCTCTACAATGAGCAGTTCTTC.

CDR3 sequence reads: CASSFRGSAYEQYF. DNA for the CDR3: TGTGCCAGCAGCTTTCGCGGGAGTGCCTACGAGCAGTACTTC. V and J are TRBV5-4 and TRBJ2-7; 7 nucleotides line up with TRBD2. CDR1 is SGHNT, CDR2 YYREEE, per germline (reference sequence). This CDR3 region has 14 residues. Trimming cost V 2 bases and J 2 bases; bases outside gene matches: 4.

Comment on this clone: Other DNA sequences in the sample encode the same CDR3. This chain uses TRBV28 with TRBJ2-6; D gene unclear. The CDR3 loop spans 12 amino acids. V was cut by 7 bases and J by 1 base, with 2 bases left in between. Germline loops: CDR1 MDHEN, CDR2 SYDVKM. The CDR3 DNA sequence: TGTGCCAGCACATCTGGGGCCAACGTCCTGACTTTC. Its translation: CASTSGANVLTF.

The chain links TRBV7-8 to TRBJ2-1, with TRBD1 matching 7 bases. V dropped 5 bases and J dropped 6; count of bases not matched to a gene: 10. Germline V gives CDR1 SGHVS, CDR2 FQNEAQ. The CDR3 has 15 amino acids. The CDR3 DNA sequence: TGTGCCAGCAGCCCTACAGGGGTGGTGATCAATGAGCAGTTCTTC. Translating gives CASSPTGVVINEQFF. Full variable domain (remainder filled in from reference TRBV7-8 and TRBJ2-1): GAGVSQSPRYKVAKRGQDVALRCDPISGHVSLFWYQQALGQGPEFLTYFQNEAQLDKSGLPSDRFFAERPEGSVSTLKIQRTQQEDSAVYLCASSPTGVVINEQFFGPGTRLTVL.